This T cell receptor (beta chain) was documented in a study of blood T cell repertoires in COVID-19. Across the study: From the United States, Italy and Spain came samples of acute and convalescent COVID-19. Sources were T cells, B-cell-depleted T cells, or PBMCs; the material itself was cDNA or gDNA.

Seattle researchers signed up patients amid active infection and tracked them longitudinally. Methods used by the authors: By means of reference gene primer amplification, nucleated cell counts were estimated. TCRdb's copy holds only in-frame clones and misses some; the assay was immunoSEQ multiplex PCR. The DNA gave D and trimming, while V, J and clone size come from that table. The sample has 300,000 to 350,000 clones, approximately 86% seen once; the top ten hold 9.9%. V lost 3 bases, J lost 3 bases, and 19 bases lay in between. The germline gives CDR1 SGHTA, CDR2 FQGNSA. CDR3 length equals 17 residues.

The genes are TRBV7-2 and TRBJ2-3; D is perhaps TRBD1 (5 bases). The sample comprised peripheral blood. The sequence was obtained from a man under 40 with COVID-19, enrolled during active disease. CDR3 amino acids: CASSFRAGAYATDTQYF. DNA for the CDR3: TGTGCCAGCAGCTTCCGGGCTGGGGCTTACGCGACAGATACGCAGTATTTT.